What follows describes a single T cell receptor beta chain. V was pared by 1 base and J by 4 bases, with 8 bases between. The CDR3 contains 13 residues. Germline V gene lookup returns CDR1 SGHRS and CDR2 YFSETQ. These data come from a study of blood T cell repertoires in COVID-19. Study-level background: From the United States, Italy and Spain came samples of acute and convalescent COVID-19.

Living in roughly 23 US areas, the participants were between roughly 18 and 89 years of age. TCRdb's copy holds only in-frame clones and misses some; the assay was immunoSEQ multiplex PCR. The sample carries roughly 200,000 clones, about 83% recorded once. The sequence derives from a man aged 40-49 years with acute COVID-19. This rearrangement joins TRBV5-1 to TRBJ2-5; D call uncertain. Material for sequencing was PBMCs or T cells enriched from blood (not recorded which). CDR3 residues: CASSLNSGETQYF. DNA for the CDR3: TGCGCCAGCAGCTTGAACAGTGGAGAGACCCAGTACTTC.